One sample yielded the 22 T cell receptor beta chains listed below, sequenced in a study of T-cell reconstitution after alpha-beta-depleted transplantation in children. Preparing the TCRbeta library involved the use of unique molecular identifiers. MiXCR, run by TCRdb on the PCR reads, gives a single entry per CDR3 protein. The table includes over 550,000 distinct CDR3 sequences, approximately 10% detected once. The input for sequencing was PBMCs from the stem cell graft donor, taken from the stem cell graft. The receptors originated from a human donor who donated a stem cell graft to a child with acute myeloid leukemia.

This clonotype showed up many times. The V call is TRBV20-1, the J call TRBJ2-3; D is undetermined. Deletions cut 3 bases from V and 2 bases from J, with 9 bases between. CDR3 length: 13 residues. Germline V CDR1 and CDR2: DFQATT, SNEGSKA (reference sequence). CDR3 DNA sequence: TGCAGTGCTAGGGGCAAGAACACAGATACGCAGTATTTT. It translates to CSARGKNTDTQYF.

The chain carries TRBV7-9 and TRBJ2-3; TRBD1 matches at 12 bases. J gave up 2 bases and V 5 bases, and 2 bases lay outside the gene matches. The CDR3 covers 15 residues. Germline CDR1 and CDR2: SEHNR and FQNEAQ (reference sequence). CDR3 loop: CASSPGQGATDTQYF. The CDR3 DNA reads as TGTGCCAGCAGCCCGGGACAGGGGGCCACAGATACGCAGTATTTT.

The sample holds many counts of this clonotype. This sequence joins TRBV6-1 and TRBJ2-3; the D is unclear. The V and J ends lost 3 bases and 1 base respectively, with 11 bases between them. This CDR3 has 15 amino acids. The V gene's germline CDR1 is MNHNS and CDR2 SASEGT. CDR3 in DNA: TGTGCCAGCAGTGACGGCGCGGCCGGCACAGATACGCAGTATTTT. Its translation: CASSDGAAGTDTQYF.

The chain links TRBV7-2 to TRBJ2-1; D not certain. The CDR3 sequence is 14 residues long. Trimming removed 1 base from V and 5 bases from J, with 9 bases in between. CDR1 and CDR2 from the germline V gene are SGHTA and FQGNSA. This chain's CDR3 is CASSLGTTNNEQFF. In DNA, the CDR3 is TGTGCCAGCAGCTTAGGTACTACCAACAATGAGCAGTTCTTC.

The DNA for the CDR3 is TGTGCCATCCTTGGCAGCGGGATAACAGATACGCAGTATTTT. Its translation: CAILGSGITDTQYF. The V and J genes are TRBV10-3 and TRBJ2-3, with 7 bases fitting TRBD2. This CDR3 is built from 14 residues. The V segment lost 8 bases and the J segment 3 bases; nucleotides outside the gene matches: 8. Germline CDR1 ENHRY, CDR2 SYGVKD.

This clonotype was seen many times. The chain couples TRBV7-2 to TRBJ2-7; the D gene could be TRBD1 or TRBD2 (5 bases each). The CDR3 is 12 residues long. CDR1 is SGHTA, CDR2 FQGNSA, per germline. With 3 bases removed from V and 8 bases from J, the gap between germline ends came to 11 bases. The CDR3 region is CASSLTEGKQYF. The CDR3 DNA reads as TGTGCCAGCAGCTTGACAGAGGGAAAGCAGTACTTC.

The table lists this clonotype with a few counts. J is TRBJ2-2 and V is TRBV11-2; D may correspond to TRBD1 or TRBD2 (5 bases each). Trimming took 4 bases from V and 6 from J, leaving 12 bases between them. Germline CDR1 is SGHAT and CDR2 is FQNNGV. This CDR3 has 14 amino acids. Here the CDR3 reads CASSYLMGAGELFF. The CDR3 DNA reads as TGTGCCAGCAGCTACCTTATGGGGGCCGGGGAGCTGTTTTTT.

This clonotype has a handful of counts. V and J are TRBV12-3 or TRBV12-4 and TRBJ2-2; TRBD2 matches 10 bases. This CDR3 comprises 15 residues. J gave up 0 bases and V 7 bases, and 2 bases lay outside the gene matches. The CDR3 DNA is TGTGCCAGCATCGGGACTAGCGCGAACACCGGGGAGCTGTTTTTT. Protein: CASIGTSANTGELFF.

The chain carries TRBV29-1 and TRBJ2-7; possible D gene TRBD1, 6 bases. This CDR3 is built from 14 residues. V lost 3 bases to trimming and J lost 2 bases, with 14 bases between them. Germline CDR1 is SQVTM and CDR2 is ANQGSEA. The CDR3 DNA follows: TGCAGCGTTGAGCCGGGACAAGGGCCCTACGAGCAGTACTTC. Residues: CSVEPGQGPYEQYF.

This clonotype has more than one count but fewer than ten. The rearrangement uses TRBV12-5 and TRBJ1-1; D uncertain. In germline, CDR1 is LGHNT, CDR2 FRNRAP. The CDR3 runs 14 residues. V was pared by 5 bases and J by 1 base, with 11 bases between. The CDR3 sequence is CASGPDRKNTEAFF. For the CDR3, the DNA is TGTGCTAGTGGTCCGGACCGCAAGAACACTGAAGCTTTCTTT.

This sequence joins TRBV11-2 and TRBJ2-1; D remains ambiguous. V was trimmed by 7 bases and J by 0 bases, leaving 13 bases between them. The germline V gene encodes CDR1 SGHAT and CDR2 FQNNGV. This CDR3 has 15 residues. This chain's CDR3 is CASTFGFSSYNEQFF. The CDR3 nucleotides are TGTGCCAGCACCTTCGGCTTCAGCTCCTACAATGAGCAGTTCTTC.

The gene calls are TRBV10-3 and TRBJ2-1, with D perhaps matching TRBD1 (5 bases). The V and J ends lost 10 bases and 8 bases respectively, with 15 bases between them. The CDR3 is made up of 12 amino acids. Germline lookup yields CDR1 ENHRY and CDR2 SYGVKD. Written as DNA, the CDR3 is TGTGCCACAGGCCACAGGTACGATGAGCAGTTCTTC. Its protein is CATGHRYDEQFF.

About this clonotype itself: The junction and the germline gene differ at one end; a read error may be behind it. The gene calls are TRBV7-7 and TRBJ2-5, with TRBD1 matching over 7 bases. Germline CDR1 is SSHAT and CDR2 is FNYEAQ (reference sequence). The CDR3 totals 14 residues. CDR3 sequence: CASSTTGFQETQYF. The CDR3 coding sequence is TGTGCTAGCAGCACGACAGGGTTCCAAGAGACCCAGTACTTC.

CDR3 nucleotides: TGTGCCAGCAGCCAAGATCTAAGGTCGATTCTGGAGCAGTACTTC. It encodes CASSQDLRSILEQYF. The V call is TRBV4-2, the J call TRBJ2-7; D is unresolved. CDR3 length equals 15 residues. Trimming cost V 0 bases and J 7 bases, with 16 bases left between them. Germline values: CDR1 LGHNA, CDR2 YNFKEQ.

V and J are TRBV11-2 and TRBJ2-5; no clear D. Trimming cost V 0 bases and J 2 bases, with 16 bases left between them. CDR3 length: 17 residues. The germline V gene has CDR1 SGHAT and CDR2 FQNNGV. The CDR3 region is CASSLDRIRTMQETQYF. CDR3 nucleotide sequence: TGTGCCAGCAGCTTAGATAGAATTCGAACAATGCAAGAGACCCAGTACTTC.

This clonotype was seen more than once but under ten times. V usage is TRBV5-1 and J usage is TRBJ2-2, with D perhaps given as TRBD1 or TRBD2 (5 bases each). The CDR3 has 15 amino acids. CDR1 and CDR2 from the germline V gene are SGHRS and YFSETQ. The V and J ends lost 3 bases and 2 bases respectively, with 11 bases between them. CDR3 nucleotides: TGCGCCAGCAGCTGGGATGGGGGAAACACCGGGGAGCTGTTTTTT. Residues: CASSWDGGNTGELFF.

The chain uses TRBV11-2 and TRBJ2-2, with D possibly TRBD1 on 6 matching bases. Germline CDR1 SGHAT, CDR2 FQNNGV. Trimming pared 6 bases from V and 1 base from J, leaving 15 bases between. This CDR3 is built from 16 residues. The DNA of the CDR3 is TGTGCCAGCAGGGGTTTCAGGGGTTTGAACACCGGGGAGCTGTTTTTT. Its protein product is CASRGFRGLNTGELFF.

This clonotype was picked up many times. The chain employs TRBV6-2 or TRBV6-3 and TRBJ2-5; D gene ambiguous. Looked up from germline, CDR1 is MNHEY and CDR2 is SVGEGT. This CDR3 is 11 amino acids long. The germline V and J ends were trimmed by 6 bases and 5 bases, with 7 bases remaining between them. DNA for the CDR3: TGTGCCAGCAGCCACGCGGAGACCCAGTACTTC. Translating gives CASSHAETQYF.

This clonotype was counted many times. This chain links TRBV10-3 with TRBJ1-6, with TRBD1 matching 10 bases. The CDR3 runs to 13 residues. Germline loops: CDR1 ENHRY, CDR2 SYGVKD. Unmatched junction bases numbered 7, after V lost 10 bases and J lost 10 bases. The CDR3 sequence is CATTTGGGSPLHF. In nucleotides, the CDR3 is TGTGCCACCACGACAGGGGGCGGCTCACCCCTCCACTTT.

This clonotype was seen at least ten times. This chain connects TRBV5-1 to TRBJ2-7, with unresolved D. Germline V lookup: CDR1 SGHRS, CDR2 YFSETQ. CDR3 length: 14 amino acids. The germline V and J ends were trimmed by 2 bases and 2 bases, with 11 bases remaining between them. The CDR3 loop reads CASSFSQRTYEQYF. CDR3 nucleotides: TGCGCCAGCAGCTTTTCCCAGAGAACCTACGAGCAGTACTTC.

This clonotype turned up a few times. The V and J genes are TRBV29-1 and TRBJ2-1; tentative D call: TRBD2 (6 bases). Looked up from germline, CDR1 is SQVTM and CDR2 is ANQGSEA. Deletions cut 2 bases from V and 7 bases from J, with 12 bases between. The CDR3 sequence is 13 residues long. DNA for the CDR3: TGCAGCGTTGAAATAGCGGAAGTGAATGAGCAGTTCTTC. It yields the protein CSVEIAEVNEQFF.

This clonotype was counted at least ten times. The CDR3 coding sequence is TGCAGTGCTAGAGCGCTAGCGGGATCTTACAATGAGCAGTTCTTC. It specifies CSARALAGSYNEQFF. The rearrangement links TRBV20-1 to TRBJ2-1; 9 nucleotides align to TRBD2. The V gene end was trimmed by 1 base and the J gene end by 4 bases; junction bases not matched to a gene: 5. This CDR3 comprises 15 residues. Germline CDR1 is DFQATT and CDR2 is SNEGSKA (reference sequence).